This T cell receptor beta chain was identified during a study of T cell responses to AZD1222 COVID-19 vaccine. The J segment lost 7 bases and the V segment lost 4 bases, leaving 8 bases of the junction unmatched. CDR1 MGHRA and CDR2 YSYEKL come from the germline V gene. The length of the CDR3 is 15 residues. Produced via immunoSEQ multiplex PCR; TCRdb's table is partial and in-frame only. This sample has approximately 150,000 clones, with about nine tenths found just once. The V and J genes are TRBV4-1 and TRBJ2-3; TRBD1 agrees at 10 bases. Sequenced here: peripheral blood, sampled on day 0 of MenACWY control vaccination. The clonotype originates from an adult in good health. The DNA of the CDR3 is TGCGCCAGCAGCCGGACCCGGGACAGGGGACATACGCAGTATTTT. It specifies CASSRTRDRGHTQYF.